Listed below are T cell receptor beta chains from one sample, sequenced in a study of identical twins. In TCRdb, the 5' RACE reads were re-called with MiXCR into one record per CDR3 protein. Of approximately 500,000 distinct CDR3 sequences in the sample, approximately 24% were seen once. The sample also formed part of further work on T cells expressing NK-cell markers.

Sequenced sample: CD4+ T cells sorted from blood. These receptors were taken from a woman aged 18-29 years in good health. Each CDR3 is given with its conserved first and last residue. Fields, in order: clone size, V gene, J gene, D gene, CDR3 DNA, CDR3 protein. D genes are given only for firm matches. Clone size is given for some rows only: seen once, a few or many times, or a class if the clone is expanded.

clone_size: few; v_call: TRBV6-5; j_call: TRBJ2-7; d_call: -; cdr3_nt: TGTGCCAGCAGTTACCGGACAGACTTCTACGAGCAGTACTTC; cdr3_aa: CASSYRTDFYEQYF
clone_size: -; v_call: TRBV6-6; j_call: TRBJ2-7; d_call: -; cdr3_nt: TGTGCCACCCTAGACAGAACCTCCTACGAGCAGTACTTC; cdr3_aa: CATLDRTSYEQYF
clone_size: few; v_call: TRBV7-9; j_call: TRBJ2-2; d_call: TRBD2; cdr3_nt: TGTGCCAGCAGCCGGGGACTAGTTCGCACCGGGGAGCTGTTTTTT; cdr3_aa: CASSRGLVRTGELFF
clone_size: -; v_call: TRBV11-1; j_call: TRBJ2-2; d_call: TRBD1; cdr3_nt: TGTGCCAGCAGCCGAACCGGGACAGGGGAAACGAACACCGGGGAGCTGTTTTTT; cdr3_aa: CASSRTGTGETNTGELFF
clone_size: few; v_call: TRBV20-1; j_call: TRBJ1-2; d_call: -; cdr3_nt: TGCAGTGCTAGCAGGGGAGAGGGCTACACCTTC; cdr3_aa: CSASRGEGYTF
clone_size: -; v_call: TRBV29-1; j_call: TRBJ1-1; d_call: -; cdr3_nt: TGCAGCGCCGAATCCGACCGGAACACTGAAGCTTTCTTT; cdr3_aa: CSAESDRNTEAFF
clone_size: few; v_call: TRBV12-5; j_call: TRBJ2-5; d_call: -; cdr3_nt: TGTGCTAGTGGTTTGCCCTCGATACAACACCCTTACCAAGAGACCCAGTACTTC; cdr3_aa: CASGLPSIQHPYQETQYF
clone_size: -; v_call: TRBV9; j_call: TRBJ2-1; d_call: -; cdr3_nt: TGTGCCAGCAGCGTAGAGTCTTCTCGCTACAATGAGCAGTTCTTC; cdr3_aa: CASSVESSRYNEQFF
clone_size: few; v_call: TRBV4-3; j_call: TRBJ2-1; d_call: -; cdr3_nt: TGCGCCAGCAGCCAAGGGTGGCAGGGGGGTGAGCAGTTCTTC; cdr3_aa: CASSQGWQGGEQFF
clone_size: few; v_call: TRBV5-1; j_call: TRBJ2-7; d_call: -; cdr3_nt: TGCGCCAGCAGCCCGGAACAGGCGTACTCCTACGAGCAGTACTTC; cdr3_aa: CASSPEQAYSYEQYF
clone_size: -; v_call: TRBV3-1; j_call: TRBJ2-3; d_call: -; cdr3_nt: TGTGCCAGCAGCCATCGGGACTTAAGCTCAGATACGCAGTATTTT; cdr3_aa: CASSHRDLSSDTQYF
clone_size: -; v_call: TRBV7-6; j_call: TRBJ1-4; d_call: TRBD1; cdr3_nt: TGTGCCAGCAGCTCGAGGACAGGGCTGGAAAAACTGTTTTTT; cdr3_aa: CASSSRTGLEKLFF
clone_size: -; v_call: TRBV9; j_call: TRBJ2-2; d_call: TRBD1; cdr3_nt: TGTGCCAGCAGCGTGACCGGGACAGGGGTCGGGGAGCTGTTTTTT; cdr3_aa: CASSVTGTGVGELFF
clone_size: few; v_call: TRBV7-2; j_call: TRBJ2-3; d_call: -; cdr3_nt: TGTGCCAGCAGCTTACAATCACTAGGACCAGATACGCAGTATTTT; cdr3_aa: CASSLQSLGPDTQYF
clone_size: -; v_call: TRBV5-1; j_call: TRBJ2-2; d_call: -; cdr3_nt: TGCGCCAGCAGCGCAACGAACACCGGGGAGCTGTTTTTT; cdr3_aa: CASSATNTGELFF
clone_size: -; v_call: TRBV2; j_call: TRBJ1-2; d_call: TRBD1; cdr3_nt: TGTGCCAGCAGACAGGGGGCTAGGGGCTACACCTTC; cdr3_aa: CASRQGARGYTF
clone_size: few; v_call: TRBV12-3/TRBV12-4; j_call: TRBJ2-7; d_call: TRBD1; cdr3_nt: TGTGCCAGCAGTATCCTACAGGGGGCCTACGAGCAGTACTTC; cdr3_aa: CASSILQGAYEQYF
clone_size: -; v_call: TRBV11-2; j_call: TRBJ2-1; d_call: TRBD2; cdr3_nt: TGTGCCAGCAGCACACCTTCGCGGGGGGGCCCCAATGAGCAGTTCTTC; cdr3_aa: CASSTPSRGGPNEQFF
clone_size: -; v_call: TRBV6-4; j_call: TRBJ2-3; d_call: -; cdr3_nt: TGTGCCAGCAGTGACCCCCCTACCTACCACGGTACGGGGCGGCACACAGATACGCAGTATTTT; cdr3_aa: CASSDPPTYHGTGRHTDTQYF
clone_size: -; v_call: TRBV2; j_call: TRBJ2-5; d_call: TRBD2; cdr3_nt: TGTGCCAGCAGTGAACCGGGACTAGCGGGGGTCTCGGGGGAGACCCAGTACTTC; cdr3_aa: CASSEPGLAGVSGETQYF
clone_size: -; v_call: TRBV20-1; j_call: TRBJ2-1; d_call: TRBD2; cdr3_nt: TGCAGTGCTCTTAGGCGGACTAGCGGCAACAATGAGCAGTTCTTC; cdr3_aa: CSALRRTSGNNEQFF
clone_size: -; v_call: TRBV6-1; j_call: TRBJ2-3; d_call: TRBD1; cdr3_nt: TGTGCCACCAGATTCGGACAGGGCACAGATACGCAGTATTTT; cdr3_aa: CATRFGQGTDTQYF
clone_size: -; v_call: TRBV11-2; j_call: TRBJ2-5; d_call: TRBD2; cdr3_nt: TGTGCCAGCAGCTTAGAGGGGGGGCTAGCGGGGGTCGGGGCCCAGTACTTC; cdr3_aa: CASSLEGGLAGVGAQYF
clone_size: -; v_call: TRBV2; j_call: TRBJ1-4; d_call: -; cdr3_nt: TGTGCCAGCAGCAAGACAACTAATGAAAAACTGTTTTTT; cdr3_aa: CASSKTTNEKLFF
clone_size: -; v_call: TRBV7-7; j_call: TRBJ2-2; d_call: -; cdr3_nt: TGTGCTAGCAGCCTGGGACCGAGGGACGGGGAGCTGTTTTTT; cdr3_aa: CASSLGPRDGELFF
clone_size: -; v_call: TRBV12-3/TRBV12-4; j_call: TRBJ1-1; d_call: -; cdr3_nt: TGTGCCAGCAGCGACGGCGTATACACTGAAGCTTTCTTT; cdr3_aa: CASSDGVYTEAFF
clone_size: many; v_call: TRBV11-2; j_call: TRBJ2-7; d_call: TRBD1; cdr3_nt: TGTGCCAGCAGTAACCGGGACAGGGGGAAGGTTTGGTCCTACGAGCAGTACTTC; cdr3_aa: CASSNRDRGKVWSYEQYF
clone_size: -; v_call: TRBV9; j_call: TRBJ2-3; d_call: -; cdr3_nt: TGTGCCAGCAGCCCGGACGAGGGAGATACGCAGTATTTT; cdr3_aa: CASSPDEGDTQYF
clone_size: once; v_call: TRBV6-1; j_call: TRBJ2-4; d_call: TRBD2; cdr3_nt: TGTGCCAGCGAGCAGAGCGGGAGTATCTACATTCAGTACTTC; cdr3_aa: CASEQSGSIYIQYF
clone_size: many; v_call: TRBV25-1; j_call: TRBJ1-2; d_call: -; cdr3_nt: TGTGCCAGCAGTGACAGGGTGGAGGGCTACACCTTC; cdr3_aa: CASSDRVEGYTF
clone_size: -; v_call: TRBV29-1; j_call: TRBJ1-3; d_call: -; cdr3_nt: TGCAGCGTTGAAGATCGAAGTTCGAACACCATATATTTT; cdr3_aa: CSVEDRSSNTIYF
clone_size: -; v_call: TRBV7-8; j_call: TRBJ2-1; d_call: TRBD2; cdr3_nt: TGTGCCAGCAGGCGGGGGGATCCCTACAATGAGCAGTTCTTC; cdr3_aa: CASRRGDPYNEQFF
clone_size: -; v_call: TRBV4-1; j_call: TRBJ2-7; d_call: TRBD1; cdr3_nt: TGCGCCAGCAGCAAGGTCGGAACAGGGGACAACGAGCAGTACTTC; cdr3_aa: CASSKVGTGDNEQYF
clone_size: -; v_call: TRBV18; j_call: TRBJ2-7; d_call: TRBD2; cdr3_nt: TGTGCCAGCTCCAGTCTAGCGGGAGCGCCCTACGAGCAGTACTTC; cdr3_aa: CASSSLAGAPYEQYF
clone_size: -; v_call: TRBV3-1; j_call: TRBJ1-5; d_call: -; cdr3_nt: TGTGCCAGCAGCCAAAAGGGGGGTCAGCCCCAGCATTTT; cdr3_aa: CASSQKGGQPQHF
clone_size: -; v_call: TRBV4-3; j_call: TRBJ2-7; d_call: -; cdr3_nt: TGCGCCAGCAGCGCGCTACGGGCCTCCCAAGGGGAGCAGTACTTC; cdr3_aa: CASSALRASQGEQYF
clone_size: few; v_call: TRBV20-1; j_call: TRBJ1-6; d_call: TRBD1; cdr3_nt: TGCAGTGCTAGAGAGGCCGCAGGGGGTGGTGGGTCACCCCTCCACTTT; cdr3_aa: CSAREAAGGGGSPLHF
clone_size: -; v_call: TRBV5-1; j_call: TRBJ2-5; d_call: -; cdr3_nt: TGCGCCAGCAGCTTATTAACAGGGAAGGAGGAGACCCAGTACTTC; cdr3_aa: CASSLLTGKEETQYF
clone_size: few; v_call: TRBV9; j_call: TRBJ2-1; d_call: -; cdr3_nt: TGTGCCAGCAGCGTAGAGTCGAGCTTCACTGAGCAGTTCTTC; cdr3_aa: CASSVESSFTEQFF